The clone carrying this TCR beta chain was seen at least ten times. Antigen specificity is unknown. The CDR3 is 14 amino acids. Germline CDR1 and CDR2: SGHRS and YFSETQ. V lost 0 bases to trimming and J lost 4 bases, with 10 bases between them. A TCRbeta library incorporating unique molecular identifiers was prepared. One entry per CDR3 protein, called by TCRdb with MiXCR from the PCR reads. This sample carries under 750,000 distinct CDR3 sequences, more than 20% of them seen once, and the ten largest clones take over 12%. This sample is part of a study of T-cell reconstitution after alpha-beta-depleted transplantation in children. Study outcomes and limitations: In some patients, recipient T cells and intrathymic progenitors surviving conditioning explained high day-60 diversity. Newly generated T cells supplied most T-cell counts and diversity one year post-transplant.

Source: PBMCs, mostly from graft donor cells, taken 360 days after TCRalphabeta/CD19-depleted stem cell transplant. This chain joins TRBV5-1 and TRBJ1-2; perhaps TRBD1 as D (5 bases). The receptor was isolated from a boy younger than two who had a stem cell transplant for acute myeloid leukemia, so the T cells may come from the graft donor. DNA for the CDR3: TGCGCCAGCAGCTTGGATGGGGGATCCTATGGCTACACCTTC. Its protein product is CASSLDGGSYGYTF.